The 28 T cell receptor beta chains below were found in one sample sequenced in a study of CXCR3-negative and CXCR3-positive naive CD8 T cells. Libraries were UMI-labeled 5' RACE TRB cDNA. TCRdb reprocessed the 5' RACE reads, with one entry per CDR3 protein and no DNA. This listing includes about 5,900 distinct CDR3 sequences. The specimen sequenced was naive CXCR3- CD8+ T cells from blood. The subset is: CD45RO-CCR7+CD27+CD95- naive CD8+ T cells lacking CXCR3 (TNR3-). The receptors were gathered from a human donor in good health. Some clones in this sample may be carry-over from other donors' samples.

According to its frequency, this clonotype is medium-sized (0.01 to 0.1%). The CDR3 is CSVEDPLSKNIQYF. The chain carries TRBV29-1 and TRBJ2-4; TCRdb's D gene call, TRBD1, goes unchecked for lack of DNA. CDR1 SQVTM and CDR2 ANQGSEA come from the germline V gene. CDR3 length: 14 amino acids.

By frequency, this clonotype is medium-sized. The genes are TRBV7-9 and TRBJ1-1; lacking DNA, the TRBD1 call made by TCRdb goes unchecked. The length of the CDR3 is 14 residues. The V gene's germline CDR1 is SEHNR and CDR2 FQNEAQ (reference sequence). This chain's CDR3 is CASSFLEGGTEAFF. Using reference TRBV7-9 and TRBJ1-1 for the parts outside the CDR3, the full variable domain is DTGVSQNPRHKITKRGQNVTFRCDPISEHNRLYWYRQTLGQGPEFLTYFQNEAQLEKSRLLSDRFSAERPKGSFSTLEIQRTEQGDSAMYLCASSFLEGGTEAFFGQGTRLTVV.

Judged by frequency, this clonotype is medium-sized. The CDR3 region is CAISNSARDYGNEKLFF. The chain is built from TRBV10-3 and TRBJ1-4. This CDR3 has 17 amino acids. Germline lookup yields CDR1 ENHRY and CDR2 SYGVKD.

Considering frequency, this clonotype is medium-sized. V gene TRBV20-1 combines with J gene TRBJ2-7; with no DNA, the TCRdb D assignment of TRBD1 cannot be verified. The CDR3 loop spans 17 amino acids. From germline, CDR1 is DFQATT and CDR2 SNEGSKA (reference sequence). CDR3: CSARILPGQGVPYEQYF.

CDR3 amino acids: CASSPSSGQGKDTKYF. V and J are TRBV27 and TRBJ2-3; TCRdb proposes TRBD1, but this gene call is untestable without DNA. The CDR3 is 16 amino acids. From germline, CDR1 is MNHEY and CDR2 SMNVEV (reference sequence).

This clonotype is medium-sized by frequency. The V gene is TRBV7-9, the J gene TRBJ2-3; TCRdb designates TRBD1, a call that cannot be tested without DNA. This CDR3 is 16 amino acids long. The germline gives CDR1 SEHNR, CDR2 FQNEAQ (reference sequence). The CDR3 loop reads CASSLTRGRGPDTQYF. The entire variable domain, with the rest obtained from reference TRBV7-9 and TRBJ2-3, is as follows: DTGVSQNPRHKITKRGQNVTFRCDPISEHNRLYWYRQTLGQGPEFLTYFQNEAQLEKSRLLSDRFSAERPKGSFSTLEIQRTEQGDSAMYLCASSLTRGRGPDTQYFGPGTRLTVL.

Judged by frequency, this clonotype is medium-sized. This chain joins TRBV3-1 and TRBJ1-2. The CDR3 contains 12 residues. Germline CDR1 LGHDT, CDR2 YNNKEL (reference sequence). CDR3 residues: CASSHGNYGYTF.

The chain uses TRBV4-2 and TRBJ1-2; TCRdb designates TRBD1, a call that cannot be tested without DNA. This CDR3 is built from 12 residues. CDR1 LGHNA and CDR2 YNFKEQ come from the germline V gene. This CDR3 is CASSQGTQADTF.

The chain's CDR3 is CSAVTGGIGNYGYTF. This rearrangement joins TRBV29-1 to TRBJ1-2; TCRdb picks TRBD1, but there is no DNA to check that call. Germline CDR1 reads SQVTM; CDR2 reads ANQGSEA. The CDR3 contains 15 residues.

This chain joins TRBV21-1 and TRBJ2-7. TRBV21-1 is flagged as a pseudogene. The CDR3 has 12 amino acids. Here the CDR3 reads CASEGSSYEQYF.

Judged by frequency, this clonotype is medium-sized. V gene TRBV5-1 combines with J gene TRBJ2-7; TCRdb designates TRBD1, a call that cannot be tested without DNA. The CDR3 contains 14 residues. CDR1 and CDR2 from the germline V gene are SGHRS and YFSETQ. CDR3 protein: CASSSPDGSYEQYF.

Considering frequency, this clonotype is medium-sized (0.01 to 0.1%). The gene calls are TRBV29-1 and TRBJ2-7; TCRdb calls TRBD1, which cannot be checked without DNA. The CDR3 loop spans 14 amino acids. The germline gives CDR1 SQVTM, CDR2 ANQGSEA. CDR3 protein: CSVRTGDGGYEQYF.

The V call is TRBV2, the J call TRBJ1-2. From germline, CDR1 is SNHLY and CDR2 FYNNEI. This CDR3 has 16 residues. The CDR3 loop reads CASSATTRERNYGYTF. Filled out from reference TRBV2 and TRBJ1-2, the complete variable domain reads EPEVTQTPSHQVTQMGQEVILRCVPISNHLYFYWYRQILGQKVEFLVSFYNNEISEKSEIFDDQFSVERPDGSNFTLKIRSTKLEDSAMYFCASSATTRERNYGYTFGSGTRLTVV.

The chain combines TRBV29-1 with TRBJ2-2; the TCRdb D gene call, TRBD1, has no DNA to confirm it. CDR1 and CDR2 (germline): SQVTM, ANQGSEA. This CDR3 is 14 amino acids long. The CDR3 sequence: CSVFGQGTTGELFF.

Frequency places this clonotype as medium-sized. V is TRBV29-1 and J is TRBJ2-1; TCRdb selects TRBD2, and the lack of DNA leaves this call unchecked. CDR1 is SQVTM and CDR2 is ANQGSEA in the germline V gene. CDR3 length: 12 amino acids. The CDR3 loop reads CSVRQGGNEQFF.

This clonotype ranks as medium-sized in terms of frequency. This sequence joins TRBV7-2 and TRBJ1-2; TCRdb picks TRBD1, but there is no DNA to check that call. Germline V gives CDR1 SGHTA, CDR2 FQGNSA. The length of the CDR3 is 14 residues. Here the CDR3 reads CASSSPGVNYGYTF.

The chain recombines TRBV27 with TRBJ2-7; there is no DNA to check the TCRdb D call of TRBD2. The V gene's germline CDR1 is MNHEY and CDR2 SMNVEV (reference sequence). This CDR3 spans 16 amino acids. The CDR3: CASSTYLAGGSYEQYF.

The genes are TRBV5-1 and TRBJ2-7; TCRdb indicates TRBD1, and absent DNA this call remains unverified. The CDR3 runs 16 residues. CDR1 SGHRS and CDR2 YFSETQ come from the germline V gene. CDR3 amino acids: CASSFRSSTGYYEQYF.

The chain is built from TRBV29-1 and TRBJ2-7; TCRdb gives TRBD2 as the D gene, but with no DNA this cannot be confirmed. CDR3 length: 14 amino acids. In germline, CDR1 is SQVTM, CDR2 ANQGSEA. The CDR3 spells CSVALAGISYEQYF.

Judged by frequency, this clonotype is medium-sized (0.01 to 0.1%). The rearrangement uses TRBV10-3 and TRBJ2-7; checking the TCRdb D call of TRBD1 is not possible without DNA. The CDR3 totals 15 residues. Germline assignment: CDR1 ENHRY and CDR2 SYGVKD. The CDR3 reads CAISEERGATYEQYF.

The chain combines TRBV4-2 with TRBJ2-1; the D call of TRBD2 rests on TCRdb alone, since no DNA is present to check it. Germline values: CDR1 LGHNA, CDR2 YNFKEQ. This CDR3 comprises 16 residues. The CDR3 spells CASSQELAGSENEQFF.

By frequency, this clonotype registers medium-sized. CDR3 sequence reads: CASSAGQGTEAFF. J is TRBJ1-1 and V is TRBV9; TCRdb lists TRBD1, though no DNA is available to test this call. The germline V gene has CDR1 SGDLS and CDR2 YYNGEE. This CDR3 spans 13 amino acids.

Considering frequency, this clonotype is medium-sized (0.01 to 0.1%). This chain connects TRBV13 to TRBJ2-7; no DNA is available, so the TRBD2 call from TCRdb remains unchecked. Germline V gives CDR1 PRHDT, CDR2 FYEKMQ (reference sequence). The CDR3 runs to 14 residues. The CDR3 protein is CASSNSGSTYEQYF.

The rearrangement uses TRBV6-2 or TRBV6-3 and TRBJ2-7. This CDR3 is built from 14 residues. The germline V gene encodes CDR1 MNHEY and CDR2 SVGEGT. CDR3 protein: CASRVDRRAYEQYF.

The V call is TRBV4-1, the J call TRBJ2-7; no DNA is available, so the TRBD2 call from TCRdb remains unchecked. CDR3 length: 17 residues. Looked up from germline, CDR1 is MGHRA and CDR2 is YSYEKL. Here the CDR3 reads CASRPRLAGAINYEQYF.

The V call is TRBV3-1, the J call TRBJ2-5; TCRdb's D gene call, TRBD1, goes unchecked for lack of DNA. The CDR3 covers 17 residues. From germline, CDR1 is LGHDT and CDR2 YNNKEL (reference sequence). CDR3 residues: CASSHPWAGVKQETQYF.

Frequency places this clonotype as medium-sized. This rearrangement joins TRBV9 to TRBJ1-1. Germline V gene lookup returns CDR1 SGDLS and CDR2 YYNGEE. The CDR3 has 12 amino acids. The CDR3 sequence: CASSRLNTEAFF.

This clonotype ranks as medium-sized (0.01 to 0.1%) in terms of frequency. This rearrangement joins TRBV20-1 to TRBJ2-7; TCRdb lists TRBD2, though no DNA is available to test this call. The CDR3 covers 16 residues. In germline, CDR1 is DFQATT, CDR2 SNEGSKA (reference sequence). This CDR3 reads CSARDITSGGAGEQYF.